Described below is a single T cell receptor (beta chain) sequence and its context. Its antigen is undetermined. Sequencing was performed with immunoSEQ multiplex PCR; in TCRdb, only in-frame clones are kept and a portion is missing. The table has tens of thousands of clones, approximately 86% seen once; the top ten hold 1.5% to 2%. The sample originates from a study of OX40 agonist ivuxolimab in advanced cancers. In the study overall: Patients with prior anti-PD-1, anti-PD-L1 or anti-CTLA-4 therapy were eligible; 40% had some. Three patients responded partially, comprising one with hepatocellular carcinoma and two with cutaneous melanoma. Study-wide points: Circulating CD4+ and CD8+ T cells showed clonal expansion by week 6 at 0.1 to 3.0 mg/kg.

This clonotype originated in an adult with an advanced solid tumor such as melanoma, head and neck, liver or kidney cancer. Sequencing used CD4+ or CD8+ T cells sorted from blood, obtained in a trial of the OX40 agonist ivuxolimab.

For the CDR3, the DNA is TGTGCCAGCCGGGGGGGAATTAGCACAGATACGCAGTATTTT. This codes for CASRGGISTDTQYF. V usage is TRBV5-5 and J usage is TRBJ2-3, with 8 bases identical to TRBD2. This CDR3 has 14 residues. J gave up 0 bases and V 7 bases, and 4 bases lay outside the gene matches. Germline CDR1 is SGHKS and CDR2 is YYEKEE (reference sequence). Using reference TRBV5-5 and TRBJ2-3 for the parts outside the CDR3, the full variable domain is DAGVTQSPTHLIKTRGQQVTLRCSPISGHKSVSWYQQVLGQGPQFIFQYYEKEERGRGNFPDRFSARQFPNYSSELNVNALLLGDSALYLCASRGGISTDTQYFGPGTRLTVL.